This T cell receptor (beta chain) was obtained from a study of CD8 T cells in ankylosing spondylitis. Findings and caveats of the study: Peripheral blood samples showed relatively rare disease-linked clones, and these clones were CD8+. The clones that were linked to disease were reported to be significantly enriched in matched synovial fluid samples from ankylosing spondylitis patients. Before this, some motif variants had been reported in reactive arthritis synovial fluid and blood.

The germline V and J ends were trimmed by 5 bases and 0 bases, with 17 bases remaining between them. Germline V gene sequence: CDR1 MDHEN, CDR2 SYDVKM. The CDR3 totals 17 residues. In TCRdb, the 5' RACE reads were re-called with MiXCR into one record per CDR3 protein. The table records 150,000 to 200,000 distinct CDR3 sequences, 10% to 15% of them present only once. This clonotype was seen more than once but under ten times. What it binds is unknown. This clonotype was sampled from a female donor with ankylosing spondylitis or in good health (not recorded which). The sample comprised blood, either unsorted or a sorted T cell fraction (not recorded which). The V and J genes are TRBV28 and TRBJ2-4, with D possibly TRBD1 on 6 matching bases. CDR3 nucleotides: TGTGCCAGCAGTCCCTCGACAGGAGGCTTAGCCAAAAACATTCAGTACTTC. Protein product: CASSPSTGGLAKNIQYF.